The 9 T cell receptor beta chains in this list originate from one sample, sequenced in a study of shared clonotypes between healthy human individuals. The method was immunoSEQ multiplex PCR; TCRdb's version includes in-frame clones alone and lacks a portion of them. The sample holds hundreds of thousands of clones, around 72% seen once. The sequencing input was memory CD4+ T cells sorted from blood. Described subset: CD45RA-negative fraction. These TCRs come from a woman in her twenties or thirties in good health.

The V gene is TRBV11-2, the J gene TRBJ2-7, with TRBD1 matching 7 bases. The CDR3 extends over 13 amino acids. Trimming cost V 4 bases and J 8 bases; bases outside gene matches: 8. Germline-derived CDR1 and CDR2 are SGHAT and FQNNGV. The CDR3: CASSSRQGTKQYF. The CDR3 DNA reads TGTGCCAGCAGCTCCAGACAGGGAACTAAGCAGTACTTC.

The genes are TRBV28 and TRBJ2-1, with D perhaps matching TRBD1 (6 bases). This CDR3 is built from 14 residues. CDR1 is MDHEN, CDR2 SYDVKM, per germline. Trimming left V 3 bases short and J 8 bases short, with 14 bases between. The CDR3 nucleotides are TGTGCCAGCAGTTTGTACAGGGCCCGGGATGAGCAGTTCTTC. This gives the protein CASSLYRARDEQFF.

CDR3 sequence reads: CASSQTGTEETQYF. For the CDR3, the DNA is TGCGCCAGCAGCCAAACCGGGACAGAAGAGACCCAGTACTTC. The V call is TRBV4-1, the J call TRBJ2-5, with 7 bases that match TRBD1. The CDR3 contains 14 residues. Germline values: CDR1 MGHRA, CDR2 YSYEKL. V shed 2 bases and J 3 bases; nucleotides not matched to a gene: 3.

This rearrangement joins TRBV13 to TRBJ1-2, with no clear D. The V end was cut by 3 bases, the J end by 7 bases, with 18 bases between. The CDR3 is made up of 15 amino acids. Germline V gene sequence: CDR1 PRHDT, CDR2 FYEKMQ (reference sequence). The CDR3 loop is CASSFSRFRRGGYTF. The CDR3 DNA reads TGTGCCAGCAGCTTTTCCAGATTCCGGCGGGGTGGCTACACCTTC.

The chain carries TRBV5-4 and TRBJ1-2; the D gene is possibly TRBD1 (5 bases). Germline CDR1 SGHNT, CDR2 YYREEE (reference sequence). With 0 bases removed from V and 8 bases from J, the gap between germline ends came to 17 bases. CDR3 length: 15 amino acids. CDR3 DNA sequence: TGTGCCAGCAGCTTGGTCGGGGGAGGCACGGGCGGCTACACCTTC. This translates into CASSLVGGGTGGYTF.

This clone has at least ten counts. The chain recombines TRBV28 with TRBJ1-5, with a weak D call TRBD1 (6 bases). This CDR3 is built from 16 residues. Germline V CDR1 and CDR2: MDHEN, SYDVKM. Trimming stripped 6 bases from V and 3 bases from J, with 18 bases between. This CDR3 is CASSHKQGLFNQPQHF. The CDR3 DNA follows: TGTGCCAGCAGCCACAAGCAGGGGTTGTTCAATCAGCCCCAGCATTTT.

The chain combines TRBV14 with TRBJ2-3; either TRBD1 or TRBD2 may supply D (5 bases each). This CDR3 has 16 amino acids. CDR1 and CDR2 (germline): SGHDN, FVKESK. The ends were cut back, 1 base at V and 4 bases at J, with 15 bases in the middle. The CDR3 bases are TGTGCCAGCAGCCAAGCTCGGGGCGCAAGCGCAGATACGCAGTATTTT. Protein: CASSQARGASADTQYF.

This sequence joins TRBV28 and TRBJ1-2; D gene ambiguous. The CDR3 is made up of 13 amino acids. The V gene's germline CDR1 is MDHEN and CDR2 SYDVKM. Trimming left V 2 bases short and J 7 bases short, with 11 bases between. The CDR3 sequence: CASSLLASGGYTF. CDR3 coding DNA: TGTGCCAGCAGTTTACTCGCGTCGGGTGGCTACACCTTC.

The rearrangement joins TRBV7-8 to TRBJ2-7, with a possible D match to TRBD2 (5 bases). The CDR3 has 13 amino acids. The germline V gene encodes CDR1 SGHVS and CDR2 FQNEAQ. V was cut by 5 bases and J by 5 bases, with 13 bases left in between. CDR3 DNA sequence: TGTGCCAGCAGCCTAACTAGTCTCCACGAGCAGTACTTC. Encoded protein: CASSLTSLHEQYF.